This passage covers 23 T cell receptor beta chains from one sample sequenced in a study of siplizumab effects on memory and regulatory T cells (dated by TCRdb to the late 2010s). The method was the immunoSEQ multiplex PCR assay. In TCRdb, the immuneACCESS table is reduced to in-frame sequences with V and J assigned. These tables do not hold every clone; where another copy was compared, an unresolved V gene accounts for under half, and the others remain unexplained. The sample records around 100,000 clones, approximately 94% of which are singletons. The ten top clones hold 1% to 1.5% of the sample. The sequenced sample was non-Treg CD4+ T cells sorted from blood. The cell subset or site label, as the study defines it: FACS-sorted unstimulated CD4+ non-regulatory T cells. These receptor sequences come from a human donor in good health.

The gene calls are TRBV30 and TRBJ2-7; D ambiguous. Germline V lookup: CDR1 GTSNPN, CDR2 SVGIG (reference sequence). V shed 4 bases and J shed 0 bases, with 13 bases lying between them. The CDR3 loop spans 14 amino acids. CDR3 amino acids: CAWTSGRSSYEQYF. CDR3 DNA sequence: TGTGCCTGGACCTCGGGCCGTAGCTCCTACGAGCAGTACTTC.

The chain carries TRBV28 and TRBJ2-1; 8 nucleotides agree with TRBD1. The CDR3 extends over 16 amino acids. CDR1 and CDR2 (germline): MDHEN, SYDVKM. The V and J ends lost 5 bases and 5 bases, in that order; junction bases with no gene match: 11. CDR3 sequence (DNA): TGTGCCAGCAGTCGCTCCGGACAGGGAATTAACAATGAGCAGTTCTTC. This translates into CASSRSGQGINNEQFF.

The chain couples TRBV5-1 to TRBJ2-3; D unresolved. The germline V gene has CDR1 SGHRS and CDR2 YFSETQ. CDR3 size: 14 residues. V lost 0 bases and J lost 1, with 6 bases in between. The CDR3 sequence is CASSLEDRTDTQYF. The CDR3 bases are TGCGCCAGCAGCTTGGAGGACCGCACAGATACGCAGTATTTT.

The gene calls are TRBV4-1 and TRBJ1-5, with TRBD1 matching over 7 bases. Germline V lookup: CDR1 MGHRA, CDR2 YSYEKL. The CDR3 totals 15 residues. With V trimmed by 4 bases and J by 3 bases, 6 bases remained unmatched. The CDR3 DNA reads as TGCGCCAGCAGCCTGGAGACAGGGCTCAATCAGCCCCAGCATTTT. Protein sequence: CASSLETGLNQPQHF.

CDR3 coding DNA: TGCGCCAGCAGAGTTCACAGCGCGAACACCGGGGAGCTGTTTTTT. Protein sequence: CASRVHSANTGELFF. This chain connects TRBV4-1 to TRBJ2-2, with unresolved D. The CDR3 totals 15 residues. CDR1 is MGHRA, CDR2 YSYEKL, per germline. The germline V and J ends were trimmed by 6 bases and 0 bases, with 11 bases remaining between them.

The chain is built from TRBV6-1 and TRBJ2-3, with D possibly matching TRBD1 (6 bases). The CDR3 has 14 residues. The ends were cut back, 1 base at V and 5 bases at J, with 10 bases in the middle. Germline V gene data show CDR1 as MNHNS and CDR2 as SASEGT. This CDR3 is CASSEVGGRDTQYF. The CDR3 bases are TGTGCCAGCAGTGAAGTTGGGGGCCGAGATACGCAGTATTTT.

The CDR3 here is CASIAFDEQYF. The CDR3 DNA reads as TGTGCCAGCATTGCCTTTGACGAGCAGTACTTC. This chain connects TRBV2 to TRBJ2-7; D gene unclear. Germline CDR1 is SNHLY and CDR2 is FYNNEI. The V and J ends lost 7 bases and 5 bases respectively, with 9 bases between them. CDR3 length equals 11 residues. Full variable domain (outside the CDR3, taken from reference TRBV2 and TRBJ2-7): EPEVTQTPSHQVTQMGQEVILRCVPISNHLYFYWYRQILGQKVEFLVSFYNNEISEKSEIFDDQFSVERPDGSNFTLKIRSTKLEDSAMYFCASIAFDEQYFGPGTRLTVT.

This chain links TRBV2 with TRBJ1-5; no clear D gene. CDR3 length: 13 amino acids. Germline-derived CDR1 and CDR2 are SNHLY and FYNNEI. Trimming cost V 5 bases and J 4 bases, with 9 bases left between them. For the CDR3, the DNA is TGTGCCAGCAGTTGGGCAGAGAATCAGCCCCAGCATTTT. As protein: CASSWAENQPQHF.

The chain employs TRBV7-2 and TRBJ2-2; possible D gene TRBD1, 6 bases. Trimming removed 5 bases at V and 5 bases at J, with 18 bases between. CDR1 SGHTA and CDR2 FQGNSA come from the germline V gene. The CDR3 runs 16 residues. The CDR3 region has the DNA TGTGCCAGCAGCGCACTAACCTGGGGGCGAACCGGGGAGCTGTTTTTT. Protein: CASSALTWGRTGELFF.

CDR3 DNA sequence: TGTGCCAGCAGTGGGGTGGTGGGGAAGAATCAGCCCCAGCATTTT. This sequence encodes CASSGVVGKNQPQHF. This rearrangement joins TRBV2 to TRBJ1-5; unclear D gene. Per the germline V gene, CDR1 is SNHLY and CDR2 is FYNNEI. V gave up 4 bases and J gave up 4 bases, with 14 bases separating them. This CDR3 has 15 residues.

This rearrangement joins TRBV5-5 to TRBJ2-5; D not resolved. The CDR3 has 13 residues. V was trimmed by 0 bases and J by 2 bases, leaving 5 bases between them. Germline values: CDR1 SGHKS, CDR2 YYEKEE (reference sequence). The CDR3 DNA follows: TGTGCCAGCAGCTTGGTAGGGCAAGAGACCCAGTACTTC. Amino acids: CASSLVGQETQYF.

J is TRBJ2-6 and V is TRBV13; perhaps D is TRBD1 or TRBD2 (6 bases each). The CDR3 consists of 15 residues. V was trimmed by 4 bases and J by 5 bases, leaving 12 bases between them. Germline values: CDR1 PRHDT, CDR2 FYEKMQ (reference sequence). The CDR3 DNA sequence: TGTGCCAGCAGCTCCGGGGGCGCTTGGGCCAACGTCCTGACTTTC. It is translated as CASSSGGAWANVLTF.

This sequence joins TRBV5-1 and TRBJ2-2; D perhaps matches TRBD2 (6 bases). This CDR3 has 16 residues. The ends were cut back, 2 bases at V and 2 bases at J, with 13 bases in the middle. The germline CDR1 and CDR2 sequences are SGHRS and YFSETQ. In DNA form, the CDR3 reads TGCGCCAGCAGCTTATCGGGGGAAGTAAACACCGGGGAGCTGTTTTTT. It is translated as CASSLSGEVNTGELFF.

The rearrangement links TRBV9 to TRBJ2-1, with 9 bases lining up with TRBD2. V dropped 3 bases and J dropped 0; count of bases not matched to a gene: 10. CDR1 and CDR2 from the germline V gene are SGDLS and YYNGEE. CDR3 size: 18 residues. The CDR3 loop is CASSALKSGRPSYNEQFF. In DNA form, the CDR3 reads TGTGCCAGCAGCGCCCTGAAAAGCGGGAGGCCCTCCTACAATGAGCAGTTCTTC. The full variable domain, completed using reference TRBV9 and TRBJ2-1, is DSGVTQTPKHLITATGQRVTLRCSPRSGDLSVYWYQQSLDQGLQFLIQYYNGEERAKGNILERFSAQQFPDLHSELNLSSLELGDSALYFCASSALKSGRPSYNEQFFGPGTRLTVL.

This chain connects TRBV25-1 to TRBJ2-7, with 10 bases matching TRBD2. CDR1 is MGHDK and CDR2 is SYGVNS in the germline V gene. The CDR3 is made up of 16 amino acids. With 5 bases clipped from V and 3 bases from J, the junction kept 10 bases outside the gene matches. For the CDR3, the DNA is TGTGCCAGCAGTAAAGCGGGAGGGAGAAGATTCTACGAGCAGTACTTC. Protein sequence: CASSKAGGRRFYEQYF.

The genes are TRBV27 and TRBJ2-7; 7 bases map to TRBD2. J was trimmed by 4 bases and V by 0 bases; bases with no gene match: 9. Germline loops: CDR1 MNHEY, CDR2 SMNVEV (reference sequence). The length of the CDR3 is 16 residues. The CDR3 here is CASSLSGGTGLYEQYF. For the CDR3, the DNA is TGTGCCAGCAGTTTATCGGGAGGGACTGGACTTTACGAGCAGTACTTC.

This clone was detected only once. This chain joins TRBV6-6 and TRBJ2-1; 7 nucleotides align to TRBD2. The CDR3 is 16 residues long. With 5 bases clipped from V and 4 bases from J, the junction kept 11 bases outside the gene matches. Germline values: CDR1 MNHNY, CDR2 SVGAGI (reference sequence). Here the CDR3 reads CASSNRWLAEYNEQFF. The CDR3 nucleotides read TGTGCCAGCAGTAACCGGTGGCTAGCGGAATACAATGAGCAGTTCTTC.

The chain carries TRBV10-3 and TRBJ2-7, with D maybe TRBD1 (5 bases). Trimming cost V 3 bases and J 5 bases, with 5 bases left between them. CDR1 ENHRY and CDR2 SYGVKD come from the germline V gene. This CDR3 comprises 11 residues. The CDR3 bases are TGTGCCATCAGTGACAGGGACGAGCAGTACTTC. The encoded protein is CAISDRDEQYF.

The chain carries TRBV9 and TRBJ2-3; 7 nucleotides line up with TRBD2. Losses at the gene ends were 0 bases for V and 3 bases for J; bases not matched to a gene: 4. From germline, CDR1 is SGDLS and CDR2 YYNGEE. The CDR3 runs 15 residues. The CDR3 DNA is TGTGCCAGCAGCGTAGGTAATAGCGGGACAGATACGCAGTATTTT. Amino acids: CASSVGNSGTDTQYF.

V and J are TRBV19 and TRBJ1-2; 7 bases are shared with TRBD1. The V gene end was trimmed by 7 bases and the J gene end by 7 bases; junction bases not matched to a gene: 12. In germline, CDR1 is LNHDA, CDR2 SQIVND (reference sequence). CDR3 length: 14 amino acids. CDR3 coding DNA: TGTGCCAGTACCCGAGGGGACAGATCGGTTGGCTACACCTTC. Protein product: CASTRGDRSVGYTF. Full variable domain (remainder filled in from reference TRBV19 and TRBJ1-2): DGGITQSPKYLFRKEGQNVTLSCEQNLNHDAMYWYRQDPGQGLRLIYYSQIVNDFQKGDIAEGYSVSREKKESFPLTVTSAQKNPTAFYLCASTRGDRSVGYTFGSGTRLTVV.

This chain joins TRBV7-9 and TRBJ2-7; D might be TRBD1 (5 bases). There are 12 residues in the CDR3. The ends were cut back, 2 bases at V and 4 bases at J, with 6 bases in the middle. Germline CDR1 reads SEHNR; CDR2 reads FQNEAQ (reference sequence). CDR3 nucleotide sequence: TGTGCCAGCAGCTTATCAGGGTACGAGCAGTACTTC. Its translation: CASSLSGYEQYF.

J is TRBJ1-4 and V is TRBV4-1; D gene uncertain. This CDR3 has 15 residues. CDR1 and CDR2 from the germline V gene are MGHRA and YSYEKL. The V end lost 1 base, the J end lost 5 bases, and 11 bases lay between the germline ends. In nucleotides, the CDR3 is TGCGCCAGCAGCCAAGTCGGGTTATTCAATGAAAAACTGTTTTTT. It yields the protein CASSQVGLFNEKLFF.

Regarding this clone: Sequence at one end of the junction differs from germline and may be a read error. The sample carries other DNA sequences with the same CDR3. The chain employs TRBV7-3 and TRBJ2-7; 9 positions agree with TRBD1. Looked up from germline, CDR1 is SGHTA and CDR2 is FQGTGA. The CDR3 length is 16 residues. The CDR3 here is CASSLQTGTGFSEQYF. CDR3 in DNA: TGCGCCAGCAGCCTTCAGACCGGGACAGGGTTTTCCGAGCAGTACTTC.